The 17 T cell receptor beta chains in this list originate from one sample, sequenced in a study of T cell responses to AZD1222 COVID-19 vaccine (dated by TCRdb to the early 2020s). Reading the label with the study, this specimen's time point is: baseline before first vaccination. The library was generated by the immunoSEQ multiplex PCR assay. TCRdb mirrors the immuneACCESS table, restricted to in-frame sequences. Some clones are absent from its copies; in checked studies, under half trace to an unresolved V gene, and the reason for the others is unknown. The sample profile shows around 160,000 clones; about 91% of them were found once. The top ten constitute more than 12% of the sample. Specimen: peripheral blood, collected on day 0 of AZD1222 vaccination. These TCRs come from an adult in good health.

V and J are TRBV27 and TRBJ1-1; D is ambiguous. V was clipped by 3 bases and J by 1 base, with 12 bases between them. The CDR3 runs 15 residues. CDR1 MNHEY and CDR2 SMNVEV come from the germline V gene (reference sequence). For the CDR3, the DNA is TGTGCCAGCAGTTTGAGTCGACGGCCGAACACTGAAGCTTTCTTT. The encoded protein is CASSLSRRPNTEAFF.

The chain joins TRBV2 to TRBJ1-4; no clear D. Trimming removed 4 bases at V and 4 bases at J, with 7 bases between. Germline loops: CDR1 SNHLY, CDR2 FYNNEI. The CDR3 length is 13 residues. CDR3 nucleotide sequence: TGTGCCAGCAGTGCCGAGATTAATGAAAAACTGTTTTTT. Its translation: CASSAEINEKLFF.

This rearrangement joins TRBV30 to TRBJ1-2; D remains ambiguous. The CDR3 is made up of 14 amino acids. Looked up from germline, CDR1 is GTSNPN and CDR2 is SVGIG (reference sequence). The V gene lost 6 bases and the J gene lost 3 bases, with 17 bases spanning the gap. CDR3 sequence reads: CACINGQSYYGYTF. The CDR3 DNA reads as TGTGCCTGTATTAATGGGCAGTCTTACTATGGCTACACCTTC.

V gene TRBV11-2 combines with J gene TRBJ2-7; D is unresolved. The ends were cut back, 1 base at V and 3 bases at J, with 10 bases in the middle. CDR1 is SGHAT and CDR2 is FQNNGV in the germline V gene. CDR3 length: 14 residues. This CDR3 reads CASSLASWDYEQYF. CDR3 DNA sequence: TGTGCCAGCAGCTTAGCCAGCTGGGACTACGAGCAGTACTTC.

DNA for the CDR3: TGTGCCAGCAGTTACAACCCGACAGGGGCCGGAGAGACCCAGTACTTC. As protein: CASSYNPTGAGETQYF. V is TRBV6-5 and J is TRBJ2-5, with TRBD1 matching 8 bases. The J segment lost 4 bases and the V segment lost 2 bases, leaving 9 bases of the junction unmatched. The CDR3 totals 16 residues. Germline CDR1 is MNHEY and CDR2 is SVGAGI.

V usage is TRBV6-2 or TRBV6-3 and J usage is TRBJ1-2, with 7 bases identical to TRBD1. V shed 6 bases, J shed 6 bases, and the junction held 7 bases outside the gene matches. This CDR3 is built from 13 residues. Germline CDR1 is MNHEY and CDR2 is SVGEGT. The CDR3 DNA follows: TGTGCCAGCAGCCTCGGACAGGCCCATGGCTACACCTTC. Translating it yields CASSLGQAHGYTF.

The chain links TRBV7-3 to TRBJ2-1, with TRBD2 matching 9 bases. J gave up 10 bases and V 8 bases, and 18 bases lay outside the gene matches. This CDR3 has 16 amino acids. The germline V gene has CDR1 SGHTA and CDR2 FQGTGA. CDR3 sequence reads: CASGTPSGGIPREQFF. The CDR3 nucleotides are TGTGCCAGCGGCACCCCCAGCGGGGGGATCCCCAGGGAGCAGTTCTTC. The full variable domain, rest sourced from reference TRBV7-3 and TRBJ2-1, is GAGVSQTPSNKVTEKGKYVELRCDPISGHTALYWYRQSLGQGPEFLIYFQGTGAADDSGLPNDRFFAVRPEGSVSTLKIQRTERGDSAVYLCASGTPSGGIPREQFFGPGTRLTVL.

The chain combines TRBV4-1 with TRBJ2-3; D unclear. CDR1 is MGHRA, CDR2 YSYEKL, per germline. Trimming shortened V by 6 bases and J by 0 bases, and 10 bases separated the two germline ends. The CDR3 spans 14 residues. The chain's CDR3 is CASRMFSSTDTQYF. The CDR3 DNA reads as TGCGCCAGCAGAATGTTTTCTAGCACAGATACGCAGTATTTT.

The rearrangement uses TRBV5-4 and TRBJ1-5; no reliable D call. The length of the CDR3 is 12 residues. Looked up from germline, CDR1 is SGHNT and CDR2 is YYREEE (reference sequence). Trimming took 1 base from V and 6 from J, leaving 5 bases between them. This chain's CDR3 is CASSLLGQPQHF. CDR3 coding DNA: TGTGCCAGCAGCTTGTTGGGTCAGCCCCAGCATTTT.

This chain uses TRBV28 with TRBJ2-3; a weak D match, TRBD2 (7 bases). The germline V and J ends were trimmed by 7 bases and 0 bases, with 14 bases remaining between them. The CDR3 runs 15 residues. Germline V CDR1 and CDR2: MDHEN, SYDVKM. Here the CDR3 DNA reads TGTGCCAGCACGGGGGGCGGTCCTAGCACAGATACGCAGTATTTT. This sequence encodes CASTGGGPSTDTQYF. The full variable domain, completed using reference TRBV28 and TRBJ2-3, is DVKVTQSSRYLVKRTGEKVFLECVQDMDHENMFWYRQDPGLGLRLIYFSYDVKMKEKGDIPEGYSVSREKKERFSLILESASTNQTSMYLCASTGGGPSTDTQYFGPGTRLTVL.

The CDR3 loop reads CATSRRPGQGYYEQYF. The CDR3 DNA sequence: TGTGCCACCAGCAGACGACCGGGACAGGGCTACTACGAGCAGTACTTC. The V gene is TRBV15, the J gene TRBJ2-7; 9 nucleotides line up with TRBD1. The germline V gene encodes CDR1 LNHNV and CDR2 YYDKDF (reference sequence). The CDR3 spans 16 residues. V trimming: 2 bases; J trimming: 3 bases; junction bases outside the gene matches: 8.

The gene calls are TRBV2 and TRBJ1-1, with D possibly being TRBD1 (6 bases). V lost 6 bases to trimming and J lost 6 bases, with 14 bases between them. Germline V gives CDR1 SNHLY, CDR2 FYNNEI. The CDR3 is made up of 13 amino acids. This CDR3 is CASRGYRAAEAFF. The DNA for the CDR3 is TGTGCCAGCAGGGGATACAGGGCTGCTGAAGCTTTCTTT.

The rearrangement uses TRBV6-5 and TRBJ1-1; D remains unclear. Germline values: CDR1 MNHEY, CDR2 SVGAGI. The CDR3 consists of 14 residues. Between the trimmed V and J ends, which lost 6 bases and 1 base, there was a span of 12 bases. The CDR3 loop reads CASRKGMGNTEAFF. The CDR3 nucleotides read TGTGCCAGCAGGAAGGGAATGGGGAACACTGAAGCTTTCTTT.

The chain employs TRBV3-1 (or the pseudogene TRBV3-2) and TRBJ1-6; no clear D. The CDR3 is 15 amino acids. Trimming took off 4 bases at V and 5 bases at J, with 12 bases between the two ends. Germline CDR1 is LGHDT and CDR2 is YNNKEL (reference sequence). The chain's CDR3 is CASSPMVANNSPLHF. CDR3 DNA: TGTGCCAGCAGCCCTATGGTAGCAAATAATTCACCCCTCCACTTT.

The chain has TRBV5-5 and TRBJ2-3; D gene uncertain. Between the trimmed V and J ends, which lost 2 bases and 4 bases, there was a span of 14 bases. CDR1 and CDR2 from the germline V gene are SGHKS and YYEKEE (reference sequence). The CDR3 spans 15 residues. CDR3 region: CASSFVGDRADTQYF. CDR3 DNA: TGTGCCAGCAGCTTCGTGGGTGATCGGGCAGATACGCAGTATTTT.

The chain uses TRBV6-5 and TRBJ1-6; D is uncertain. The CDR3 length is 13 residues. CDR1 and CDR2 (germline): MNHEY, SVGAGI. V lost 6 bases, J lost 13 bases, and 16 bases lay in between. In DNA, the CDR3 is TGTGCCAGCAGGCAACAAATGGGAGGCCCCCTCCACTTT. Translation gives CASRQQMGGPLHF.

CDR3 in DNA: TGCGCCAGCAGCTTGCAGGTGGTTAATTCACCCCTCCACTTT. Translating gives CASSLQVVNSPLHF. The V and J genes are TRBV5-1 and TRBJ1-6; no firm D call. This CDR3 has 14 residues. From germline, CDR1 is SGHRS and CDR2 YFSETQ. Deletions cut 1 base from V and 6 bases from J, with 8 bases between.